These 30 T cell receptor beta chains share one sample of origin, sequenced in a study of blood T cell dynamics during melanoma immunotherapy. Repertoires were generated with immunoSEQ multiplex PCR, while TCRdb's copy carries only in-frame clones and drops some. The repertoire holds roughly 9,000 clones, over 75% seen once, with more than 1% in the top ten. Time point of the sample: week 3, after first cycle of checkpoint inhibitor. The sample here was blood, taken from a patient treated with checkpoint blockade. Receptors originate from a human donor with melanoma.

This chain connects TRBV4-3 to TRBJ1-1; no reliable D call. The CDR3 spans 12 residues. Germline V gene data show CDR1 as LGHNA and CDR2 as YSLEER. Between the trimmed V and J ends, which lost 3 bases and 7 bases, there was a span of 9 bases. CDR3 sequence: CASSHYGGEAFF. As DNA, the CDR3 is TGCGCCAGCAGCCACTACGGAGGTGAAGCTTTCTTT.

The rearrangement links TRBV9 to TRBJ2-1; TRBD1 matches at 7 bases. The CDR3 is 12 amino acids. From germline, CDR1 is SGDLS and CDR2 YYNGEE. Trimming at V came to 0 bases and at J to 15 bases, leaving 6 bases not matched to a gene. The CDR3 loop is CASSVEGASPFF. The CDR3 DNA is TGTGCCAGCAGCGTAGAGGGGGCTAGTCCGTTCTTC. Supplemented by reference TRBV9 and TRBJ2-1, the full variable domain reads DSGVTQTPKHLITATGQRVTLRCSPRSGDLSVYWYQQSLDQGLQFLIQYYNGEERAKGNILERFSAQQFPDLHSELNLSSLELGDSALYFCASSVEGASPFFGPGTRLTVL.

The rearrangement links TRBV30 to TRBJ2-3, with no clear D. CDR1 is GTSNPN, CDR2 SVGIG, per germline (reference sequence). The CDR3 runs 13 residues. The germline V and J ends were trimmed by 5 bases and 4 bases, with 13 bases remaining between them. DNA of the CDR3: TGTGCCTGGGGTGAGAGTGGAGCAGATACGCAGTATTTT. Protein sequence: CAWGESGADTQYF.

This clone was observed a few times. The CDR3 loop is CASSEAEGAGNTIYF. CDR3 coding DNA: TGTGCCAGCAGTGAAGCGGAAGGGGCTGGAAACACCATATATTTT. The genes are TRBV6-1 and TRBJ1-3; tentative D call: TRBD1 (5 bases). The CDR3 covers 15 residues. Germline CDR1 reads MNHNS; CDR2 reads SASEGT. Between the trimmed V and J ends, which lost 0 bases and 2 bases, there was a span of 8 bases.

The V call is TRBV7-8, the J call TRBJ1-6; D is undetermined. The V end was cut by 5 bases, the J end by 0 bases, with 26 bases between. The CDR3 is made up of 21 amino acids. The germline V gene has CDR1 SGHVS and CDR2 FQNEAQ. The chain's CDR3 is CASSPYITLRGPSSYNSPLHF. The CDR3 region has the DNA TGTGCCAGCAGCCCCTATATAACCCTCCGAGGGCCGAGCTCCTATAATTCACCCCTCCACTTT.

This clone was picked up a small number of times. Its ends do not fully match the called genes, so a read error is possible. CDR3 sequence (DNA): TGTGCCAGCAGCCCCCACCTCATTGGACAGGGCTCCCACGAGCAGTACTTC. This translates into CASSPHLIGQGSHEQYF. The V call is TRBV11-2, the J call TRBJ2-7; 8 bases line up with TRBD1. This CDR3 is 17 amino acids long. Germline loops: CDR1 SGHAT, CDR2 FQNNGV.

The rearrangement uses TRBV6-1 and TRBJ1-4; 11 nucleotides agree with TRBD1. With V trimmed by 6 bases and J by 7 bases, 4 bases remained unmatched. The CDR3 sequence is 14 residues long. Germline V gene sequence: CDR1 MNHNS, CDR2 SASEGT. CDR3 sequence (DNA): TGTGCCAGCAGCCGGGACAGGGGGAGTGAAAAACTGTTTTTT. Translated, it gives CASSRDRGSEKLFF.

The chain has TRBV4-3 and TRBJ2-7, with D uncertain. Germline V CDR1 and CDR2: LGHNA, YSLEER. Deletions cut 1 base from V and 6 bases from J, with 10 bases between. The CDR3 is 13 residues long. The chain's CDR3 is CASSQALFSEQYF. CDR3 DNA sequence: TGCGCCAGCAGCCAAGCGCTTTTCAGCGAGCAGTACTTC.

The V gene is TRBV7-8, the J gene TRBJ1-1; 8 bases map to TRBD1. The CDR3 is 16 residues long. Trimming at V came to 1 base and at J to 6 bases, leaving 10 bases not matched to a gene. CDR1 is SGHVS and CDR2 is FQNEAQ in the germline V gene. The DNA of the CDR3 is TGTGCCAGCAGCTTAGAGGCAGGGGGCGGAAAAGCTGAAGCTTTCTTT. This gives the protein CASSLEAGGGKAEAFF.

In this sample, this clone turned up a few times. This chain joins TRBV6-5 and TRBJ1-1; D gene uncertain. The CDR3 consists of 14 residues. V dropped 5 bases and J dropped 0 bases, with 10 bases sitting between them. Germline V gives CDR1 MNHEY, CDR2 SVGAGI. The CDR3 loop is CASSPEAMNTEAFF. The CDR3 DNA reads as TGTGCCAGCAGTCCCGAAGCCATGAACACTGAAGCTTTCTTT.

This clone was observed a few times. V gene TRBV10-3 combines with J gene TRBJ1-6, with 7 nucleotides matching TRBD1. Germline CDR1 ENHRY, CDR2 SYGVKD. The CDR3 spans 15 residues. V lost 5 bases and J lost 6; bases outside the gene matches: 7. The CDR3 here is CAISTDREGNSPLHF. The CDR3 DNA reads as TGTGCCATCAGTACCGACAGGGAGGGTAATTCACCCCTCCACTTT.

This clone was detected only a few times. This chain connects TRBV5-4 to TRBJ1-2; TRBD1 is a possible D gene (6 bases). CDR1 is SGHNT and CDR2 is YYREEE in the germline V gene (reference sequence). The CDR3 spans 15 residues. V lost 4 bases to trimming and J lost 4 bases, with 17 bases between them. CDR3 sequence reads: CASSPGTSRSYGYTF. DNA of the CDR3: TGTGCCAGCAGCCCTGGGACATCACGTTCCTATGGCTACACCTTC.

The rearrangement joins TRBV5-8 to TRBJ2-3; D remains unclear. This CDR3 contains 14 residues. Deletions cut 0 bases from V and 6 bases from J, with 11 bases between. Germline-derived CDR1 and CDR2 are SGHTS and YDEGEE. The CDR3 DNA reads as TGTGCCAGCAGCTTGGCCCTCCAGTCCGATACGCAGTATTTT. This codes for CASSLALQSDTQYF.

This clone was recorded once. The rearrangement links TRBV19 to TRBJ1-2; TRBD1 matches 10 bases. CDR1 and CDR2 (germline): LNHDA, SQIVND (reference sequence). V shed 4 bases, J shed 13 bases, and the junction held 9 bases outside the gene matches. CDR3 length equals 13 residues. CDR3 loop: CASSTGTGAAATF. Written as DNA, the CDR3 is TGTGCCAGTAGTACCGGGACAGGGGCCGCCGCCACCTTC.

The rearrangement joins TRBV5-6 to TRBJ1-1; tentatively, D is TRBD1 (6 bases). Trimming removed 4 bases from V and 1 base from J, with 17 bases in between. Germline CDR1 reads SGHDT; CDR2 reads YYEEEE. The CDR3 extends over 16 amino acids. CDR3 sequence (DNA): TGTGCCAGCAGCAGAAGTTGGGGGCCAGCGAACACTGAAGCTTTCTTT. Its translation: CASSRSWGPANTEAFF.

The V gene is TRBV4-3, the J gene TRBJ2-7; 9 bases match TRBD1. Per the germline V gene, CDR1 is LGHNA and CDR2 is YSLEER. This CDR3 comprises 16 residues. V shed 0 bases, J shed 7 bases, and the junction held 10 bases outside the gene matches. The CDR3, as DNA: TGCGCCAGCAGCCAAGAACCACGAACAGGGGGCAGGGAGCAGTACTTC. Its translation is CASSQEPRTGGREQYF.

The chain links TRBV12-5 to TRBJ1-1; tentative D call: TRBD1 (6 bases). The V gene lost 0 bases and the J gene lost 1 base, with 6 bases spanning the gap. The CDR3 sequence is 14 residues long. CDR1 is LGHNT and CDR2 is FRNRAP in the germline V gene. For the CDR3, the DNA is TGTGCTAGTGGTTTGGTACAGGGGAACACTGAAGCTTTCTTT. It specifies CASGLVQGNTEAFF.

The chain has TRBV10-3 and TRBJ1-4; D call uncertain. The CDR3 totals 13 residues. Germline V gives CDR1 ENHRY, CDR2 SYGVKD. V was cut by 8 bases and J by 0 bases, with 7 bases left in between. The CDR3 bases are TGTGCCATCGCGGACTCAACTAATGAAAAACTGTTTTTT. This gives the protein CAIADSTNEKLFF.

The V gene is TRBV7-2, the J gene TRBJ2-7, with 8 bases identical to TRBD2. Germline loops: CDR1 SGHTA, CDR2 FQGNSA. The CDR3 is made up of 18 amino acids. With V trimmed by 3 bases and J by 4 bases, 17 bases remained unmatched. DNA of the CDR3: TGTGCCAGCAGCTTGTTTCCAGCGGGGGCCCTACTATCATACGAGCAGTACTTC. Translation: CASSLFPAGALLSYEQYF.

V is TRBV30 and J is TRBJ2-5; D could derive from TRBD1 or TRBD2 (6 bases each). V shed 2 bases and J shed 5 bases, with 12 bases lying between them. The CDR3 is 13 residues long. Germline assignment: CDR1 GTSNPN and CDR2 SVGIG (reference sequence). CDR3 protein: CAWSRGARETQYF. The DNA of the CDR3 is TGTGCCTGGAGTAGGGGGGCGCGGGAGACCCAGTACTTC.

This clone was counted between two and nine times. The chain links TRBV10-3 to TRBJ2-7; 7 nucleotides match TRBD2. The CDR3 is 15 amino acids. The V segment lost 5 bases and the J segment 1 base; nucleotides outside the gene matches: 8. Germline V gene lookup returns CDR1 ENHRY and CDR2 SYGVKD. For the CDR3, the DNA is TGTGCCATCAGTAGGGAGGGGTTAGGATCCTACGAGCAGTACTTC. Protein product: CAISREGLGSYEQYF.

Here the CDR3 DNA reads TGTGCCAGCAGCCCGACAGAGTTCCTTGAAAAACTGTTTTTT. Protein: CASSPTEFLEKLFF. The chain uses TRBV7-8 and TRBJ1-4, with TRBD1 as a possible D gene (5 bases). V lost 5 bases to trimming and J lost 7 bases, with 14 bases between them. This CDR3 is 14 amino acids long. CDR1 is SGHVS, CDR2 FQNEAQ, per germline.

In this sample, this clone turned up a few times. The chain has TRBV6-7 and TRBJ1-4; TRBD1 might be the D (6 bases). TRBV6-7 is assigned to the ORF class and has an uncertain function. The CDR3 sequence is 16 residues long. The V end lost 5 bases, the J end lost 0 bases, and 13 bases lay between the germline ends. The CDR3 coding sequence is TGTGCCAGCAGTATTGGACAGATAGCAACTAATGAAAAACTGTTTTTT. It specifies CASSIGQIATNEKLFF.

The rearrangement joins TRBV7-2 to TRBJ1-2; weak D call: TRBD1 (6 bases). V was shortened by 2 bases and J by 0 bases, with 10 bases between the two germline ends. The CDR3 runs 15 residues. The germline V gene encodes CDR1 SGHTA and CDR2 FQGNSA. The CDR3 DNA reads TGTGCCAGCAGCTTAATCAGGGGCGCTAACTATGGCTACACCTTC. Protein product: CASSLIRGANYGYTF.

This clone appeared once. This chain uses TRBV9 with TRBJ1-1; 8 nucleotides align to TRBD1. With V trimmed by 0 bases and J by 4 bases, 5 bases remained unmatched. This CDR3 is built from 15 residues. Germline CDR1 and CDR2: SGDLS and YYNGEE. The CDR3 DNA is TGTGCCAGCAGCGTAGTGGGGACAGGTAGCACTGAAGCTTTCTTT. Its translation is CASSVVGTGSTEAFF.

V and J are TRBV21-1 and TRBJ1-1; TRBD1, as called in the table, went unchecked against the DNA. TRBV21-1 is flagged as a pseudogene. CDR3 size: 14 residues. CDR3 sequence reads: CASSRTGRNTEAFF. The CDR3 nucleotides read TGTGCCAGCAGCCGGACAGGGCGAAACACTGAAGCTTTCTTT.

The chain is built from TRBV6-5 and TRBJ1-2, with D possibly TRBD1 on 5 matching bases. V was clipped by 6 bases and J by 5 bases, with 19 bases between them. There are 15 residues in the CDR3. Germline CDR1 is MNHEY and CDR2 is SVGAGI. In DNA form, the CDR3 reads TGTGCCAGCAGGCTAGACGCGGGACCTGCTTATGGCTACACCTTC. Translating gives CASRLDAGPAYGYTF.

The rearrangement links TRBV6-1 to TRBJ1-2; D might be TRBD1 (5 bases). Trimming took 4 bases from V and 7 from J, leaving 19 bases between them. CDR1 is MNHNS and CDR2 is SASEGT in the germline V gene. The CDR3 loop spans 15 amino acids. The CDR3 reads CASSVRDRVTRGYTF. The CDR3 DNA is TGTGCCAGCAGTGTAAGAGACAGAGTTACTCGTGGCTACACCTTC.

This clone was picked up one time. The chain is built from TRBV6-6 and TRBJ1-3; no clear D. CDR3 length: 14 amino acids. The V gene's germline CDR1 is MNHNY and CDR2 SVGAGI (reference sequence). The V end lost 7 bases, the J end lost 0 bases, and 10 bases lay between the germline ends. The CDR3 nucleotides read TGTGCCAGCAAAGGGTTGGGCTCTGGAAACACCATATATTTT. It yields the protein CASKGLGSGNTIYF.

The J gene is TRBJ2-3, the V gene TRBV7-3; the D is unclear. The CDR3 spans 15 residues. Germline CDR1 reads SGHTA; CDR2 reads FQGTGA. V lost 4 bases, J lost 0 bases, and 11 bases lay in between. The CDR3 loop is CASSSLGSSTDTQYF. The CDR3 DNA follows: TGTGCCAGCAGCTCTCTAGGTTCTAGCACAGATACGCAGTATTTT.